Listed here is a single T cell receptor (beta chain). Sequencing was performed with immunoSEQ multiplex PCR; in TCRdb, only in-frame clones are kept and a portion is missing. The sample shows about 330,000 clones, roughly 90% of them seen only once. This sample is part of a study of blood T cell repertoires in COVID-19. The CDR3 length is 19 residues. Germline V gene lookup returns CDR1 MGHRA and CDR2 YSYEKL. The J segment lost 5 bases and the V segment lost 0 bases, leaving 11 bases of the junction unmatched. The receptor's source is a woman between 45 and 60 years old with active or convalescent COVID-19. This sequence joins TRBV4-1 and TRBJ2-2; 11 nucleotides align to TRBD2. Input material: peripheral blood. The DNA for the CDR3 is TGCGCCAGCAGCCAAGATGGTAATAGCGGGAGGGTGAGGACCGGGGAGCTGTTTTTT. Protein: CASSQDGNSGRVRTGELFF.